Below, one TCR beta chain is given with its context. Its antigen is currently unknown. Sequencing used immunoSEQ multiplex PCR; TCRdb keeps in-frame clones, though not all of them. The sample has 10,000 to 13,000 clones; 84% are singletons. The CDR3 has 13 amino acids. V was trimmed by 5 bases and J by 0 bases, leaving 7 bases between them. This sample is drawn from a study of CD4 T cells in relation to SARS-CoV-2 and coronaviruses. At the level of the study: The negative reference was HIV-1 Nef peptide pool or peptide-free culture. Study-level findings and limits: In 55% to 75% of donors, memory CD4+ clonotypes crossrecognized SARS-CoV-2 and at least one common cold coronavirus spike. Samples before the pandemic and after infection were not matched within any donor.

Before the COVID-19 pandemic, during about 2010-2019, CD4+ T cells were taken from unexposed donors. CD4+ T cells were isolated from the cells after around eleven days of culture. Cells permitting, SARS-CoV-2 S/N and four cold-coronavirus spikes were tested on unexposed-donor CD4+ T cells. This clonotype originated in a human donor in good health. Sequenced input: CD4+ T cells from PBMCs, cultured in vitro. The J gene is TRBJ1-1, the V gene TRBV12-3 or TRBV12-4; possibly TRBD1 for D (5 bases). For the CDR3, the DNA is TGTGCCAGCAGTATGACAGTGAACACTGAAGCTTTCTTT. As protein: CASSMTVNTEAFF.